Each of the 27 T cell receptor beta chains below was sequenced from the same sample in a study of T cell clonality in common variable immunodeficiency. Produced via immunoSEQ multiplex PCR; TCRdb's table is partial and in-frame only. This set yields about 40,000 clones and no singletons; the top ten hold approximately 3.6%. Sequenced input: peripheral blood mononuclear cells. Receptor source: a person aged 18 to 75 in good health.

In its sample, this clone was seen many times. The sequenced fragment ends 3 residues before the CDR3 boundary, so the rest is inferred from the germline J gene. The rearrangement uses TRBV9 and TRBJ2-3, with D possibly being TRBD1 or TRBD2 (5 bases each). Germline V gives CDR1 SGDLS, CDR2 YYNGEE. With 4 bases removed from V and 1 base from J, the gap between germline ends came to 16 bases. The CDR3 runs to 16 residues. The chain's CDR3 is CASSQIRQGGTDTQYF. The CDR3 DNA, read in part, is TGTGCCAGCAGCCAAATCAGGCAGGGAGGCACAGATACG.

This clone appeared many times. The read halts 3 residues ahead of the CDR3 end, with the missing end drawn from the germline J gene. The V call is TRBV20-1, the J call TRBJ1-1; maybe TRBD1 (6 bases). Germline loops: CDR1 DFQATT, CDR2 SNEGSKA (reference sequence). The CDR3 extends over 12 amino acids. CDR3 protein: CSASDSEIKAFF. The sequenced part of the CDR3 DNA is TGCAGTGCTTCGGACAGCGAGATTAAA.

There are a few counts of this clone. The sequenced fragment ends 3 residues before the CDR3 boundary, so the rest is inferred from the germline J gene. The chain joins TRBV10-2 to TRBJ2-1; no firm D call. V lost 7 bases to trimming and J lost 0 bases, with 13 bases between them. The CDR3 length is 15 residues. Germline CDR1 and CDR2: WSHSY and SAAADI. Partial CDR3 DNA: TGCGCCAGCAACCCCCTTAGCAGCTCCTACAATGAG. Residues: CASNPLSSSYNE. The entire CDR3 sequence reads CASNPLSSSYNEQFF.

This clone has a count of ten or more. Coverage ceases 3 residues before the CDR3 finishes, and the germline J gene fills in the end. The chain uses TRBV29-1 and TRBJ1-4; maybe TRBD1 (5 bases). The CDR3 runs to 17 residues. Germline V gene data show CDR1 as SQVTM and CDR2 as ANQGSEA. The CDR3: CSVEGRSSSSGANVLFF. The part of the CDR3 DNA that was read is TGCAGCGTTGAAGGCAGAAGCTCGTCCTCTGGGGCCAACGTA.

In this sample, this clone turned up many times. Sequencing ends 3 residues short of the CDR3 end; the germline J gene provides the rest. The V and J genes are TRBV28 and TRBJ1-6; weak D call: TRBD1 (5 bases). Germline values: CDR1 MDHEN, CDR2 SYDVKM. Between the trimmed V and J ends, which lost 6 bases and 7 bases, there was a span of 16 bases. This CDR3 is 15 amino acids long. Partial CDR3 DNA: TGTGCCAGCAGAGCTCAGGGTATGCGAAATTCACCC. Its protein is CASRAQGMRNSP. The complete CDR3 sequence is CASRAQGMRNSPLHF.

CDR3 DNA, as far as it was read: TGTGCCAGCAGCTTAGCAGGGAAGTTGAACACTGAA. Translating gives CASSLAGKLNTE. The whole CDR3 protein is CASSLAGKLNTEAFF. The chain couples TRBV13 to TRBJ1-1, with a tentative D call TRBD1 (5 bases). The read is 3 residues too short to cover the CDR3 end, so that end is filled in from the germline J gene. The CDR3 contains 15 residues. V was trimmed by 1 base and J by 0 bases, leaving 9 bases between them. The germline V gene encodes CDR1 PRHDT and CDR2 FYEKMQ (reference sequence).

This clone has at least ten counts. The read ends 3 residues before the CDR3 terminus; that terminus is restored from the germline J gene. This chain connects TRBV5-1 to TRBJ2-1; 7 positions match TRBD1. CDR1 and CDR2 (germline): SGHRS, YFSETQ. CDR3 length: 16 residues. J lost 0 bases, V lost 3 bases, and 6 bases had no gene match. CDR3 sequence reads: CASSSGTAGSYNEQFF. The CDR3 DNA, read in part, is TGCGCCAGCAGCTCCGGGACAGCCGGCTCCTACAATGAG.

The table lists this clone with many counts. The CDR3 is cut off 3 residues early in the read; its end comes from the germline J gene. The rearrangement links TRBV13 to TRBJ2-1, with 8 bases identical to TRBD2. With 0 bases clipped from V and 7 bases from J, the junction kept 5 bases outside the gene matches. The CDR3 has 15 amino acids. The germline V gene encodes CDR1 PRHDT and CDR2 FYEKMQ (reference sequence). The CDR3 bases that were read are TGTGCCAGCAGCTTAGGTGGTAGCGGGATTAATGAG. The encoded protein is CASSLGGSGINE. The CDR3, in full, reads CASSLGGSGINEQFF.

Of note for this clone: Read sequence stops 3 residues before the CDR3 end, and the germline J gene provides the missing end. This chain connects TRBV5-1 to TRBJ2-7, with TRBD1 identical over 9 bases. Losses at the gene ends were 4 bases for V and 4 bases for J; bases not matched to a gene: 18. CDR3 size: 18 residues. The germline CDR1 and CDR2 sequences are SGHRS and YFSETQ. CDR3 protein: CASSATVSGTGFSYEQYF. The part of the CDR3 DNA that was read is TGCGCCAGCAGCGCCACCGTTTCAGGGACAGGGTTTTCGTACGAG.

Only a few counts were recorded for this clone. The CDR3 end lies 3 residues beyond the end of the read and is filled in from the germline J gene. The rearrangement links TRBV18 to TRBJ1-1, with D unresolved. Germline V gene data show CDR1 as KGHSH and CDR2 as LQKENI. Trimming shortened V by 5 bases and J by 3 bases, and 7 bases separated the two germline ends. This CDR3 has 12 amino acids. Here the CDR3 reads CASSVEDTEAFF. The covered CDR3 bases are TGTGCCAGCTCAGTTGAGGACACTGAA. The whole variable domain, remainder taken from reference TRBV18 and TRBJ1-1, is NAGVMQNPRHLVRRRGQEARLRCSPMKGHSHVYWYRQLPEEGLKFMVYLQKENIIDESGMPKERFSAEFPKEGPSILRIQQVVRGDSAAYFCASSVEDTEAFFGQGTRLTVV.

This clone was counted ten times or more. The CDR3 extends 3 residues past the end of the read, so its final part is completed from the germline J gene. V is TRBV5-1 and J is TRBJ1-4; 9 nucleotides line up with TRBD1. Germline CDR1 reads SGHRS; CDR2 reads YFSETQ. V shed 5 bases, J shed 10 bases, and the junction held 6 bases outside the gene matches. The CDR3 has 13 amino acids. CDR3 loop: CASRPDRGTKLFF. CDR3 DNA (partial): TGCGCCAGCAGACCAGACAGGGGGACAAAA.

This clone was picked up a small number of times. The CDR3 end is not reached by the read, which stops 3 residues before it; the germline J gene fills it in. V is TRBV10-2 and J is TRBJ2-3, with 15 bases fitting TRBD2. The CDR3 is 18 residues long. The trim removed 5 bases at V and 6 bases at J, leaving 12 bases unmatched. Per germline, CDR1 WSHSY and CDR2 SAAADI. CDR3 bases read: TGCGCCAGCAGTCATGGACTAGCGGGGGGGAGTATCGTCGATACG. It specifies CASSHGLAGGSIVDT. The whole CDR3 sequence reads CASSHGLAGGSIVDTQYF.

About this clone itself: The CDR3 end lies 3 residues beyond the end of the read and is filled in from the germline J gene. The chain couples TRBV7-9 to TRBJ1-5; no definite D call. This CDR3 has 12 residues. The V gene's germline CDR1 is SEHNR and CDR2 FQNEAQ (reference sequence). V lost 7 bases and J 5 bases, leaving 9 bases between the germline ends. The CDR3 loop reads CASTPPYQPQHF. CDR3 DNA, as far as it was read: TGTGCCAGCACCCCCCCGTATCAGCCC.

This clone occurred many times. CDR3 in amino acids: CSARDNSGDPSYNEQFF. The part of the CDR3 DNA that was read is TGCAGTGCTAGAGATAATTCAGGGGACCCATCCTACAATGAG. The chain employs TRBV20-1 and TRBJ2-1; tentatively, D is TRBD1 (6 bases). The sequenced fragment ends 3 residues before the CDR3 boundary, so the rest is inferred from the germline J gene. V dropped 0 bases and J dropped 1 base, with 16 bases sitting between them. Looked up from germline, CDR1 is DFQATT and CDR2 is SNEGSKA (reference sequence). This CDR3 region has 17 residues.

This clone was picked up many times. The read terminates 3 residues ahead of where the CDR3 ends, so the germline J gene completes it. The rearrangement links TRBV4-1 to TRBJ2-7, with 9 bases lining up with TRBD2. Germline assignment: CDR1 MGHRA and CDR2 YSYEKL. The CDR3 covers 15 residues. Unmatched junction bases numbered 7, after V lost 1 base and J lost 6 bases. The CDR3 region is CASSQAETSGIEQYF. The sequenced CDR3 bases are TGCGCCAGCAGCCAAGCGGAGACTAGCGGAATCGAG.

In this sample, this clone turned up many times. CDR3 residues: CASSFRLGEKLFF. CDR3 bases read: TGTGCCAGCAGTTTCAGGTTAGGGGAAAAA. The chain joins TRBV28 to TRBJ1-4, with no clear D. The read terminates 3 residues ahead of where the CDR3 ends, so the germline J gene completes it. In germline, CDR1 is MDHEN, CDR2 SYDVKM. The CDR3 covers 13 residues. V shed 3 bases and J shed 8 bases, with 10 bases lying between them.

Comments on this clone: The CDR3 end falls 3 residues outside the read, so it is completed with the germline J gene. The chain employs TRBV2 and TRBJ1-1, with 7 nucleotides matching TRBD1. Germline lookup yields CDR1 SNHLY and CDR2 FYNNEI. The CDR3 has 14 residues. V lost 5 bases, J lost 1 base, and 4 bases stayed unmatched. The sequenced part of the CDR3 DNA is TGTGCCAGCAGTCCCGGGACAGCGAACACTGAA. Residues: CASSPGTANTE. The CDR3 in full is CASSPGTANTEAFF.

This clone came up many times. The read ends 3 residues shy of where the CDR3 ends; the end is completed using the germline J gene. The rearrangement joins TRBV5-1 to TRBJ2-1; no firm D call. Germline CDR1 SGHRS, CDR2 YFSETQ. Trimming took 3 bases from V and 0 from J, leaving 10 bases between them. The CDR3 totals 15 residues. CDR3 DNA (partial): TGCGCCAGCAGCTCCGAGGTCTCCTCCTACAATGAG. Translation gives CASSSEVSSYNE. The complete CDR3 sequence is CASSSEVSSYNEQFF.

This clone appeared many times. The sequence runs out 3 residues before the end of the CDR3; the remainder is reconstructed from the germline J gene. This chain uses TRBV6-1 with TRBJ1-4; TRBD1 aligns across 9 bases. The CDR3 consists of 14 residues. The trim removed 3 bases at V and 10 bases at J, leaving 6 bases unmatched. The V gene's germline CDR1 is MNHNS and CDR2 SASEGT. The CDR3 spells CASSDRGTGRKLFF. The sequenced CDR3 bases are TGTGCCAGCAGTGACCGAGGGACAGGGAGAAAA.

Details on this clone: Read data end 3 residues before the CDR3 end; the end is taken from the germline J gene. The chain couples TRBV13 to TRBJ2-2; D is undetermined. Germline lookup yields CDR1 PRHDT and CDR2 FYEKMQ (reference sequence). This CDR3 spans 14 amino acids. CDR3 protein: CASSLDSNRGMLFF. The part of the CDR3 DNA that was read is TGTGCCAGCAGCTTAGATAGTAACCGCGGAATG.

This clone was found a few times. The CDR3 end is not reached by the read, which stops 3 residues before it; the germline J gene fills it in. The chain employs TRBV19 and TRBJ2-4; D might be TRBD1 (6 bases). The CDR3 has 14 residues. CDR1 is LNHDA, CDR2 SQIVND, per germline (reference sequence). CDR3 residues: CASSIEKGQGTQYF. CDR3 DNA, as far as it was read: TGTGCCAGTAGTATAGAAAAGGGACAAGGGACT.

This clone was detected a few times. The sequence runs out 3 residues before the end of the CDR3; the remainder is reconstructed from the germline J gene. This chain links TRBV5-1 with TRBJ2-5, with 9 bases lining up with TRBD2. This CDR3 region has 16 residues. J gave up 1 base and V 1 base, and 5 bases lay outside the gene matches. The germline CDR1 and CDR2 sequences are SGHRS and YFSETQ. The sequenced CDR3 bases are TGCGCCAGCAGCTTGAATCCTAGCGGGGCCCAAGAGACC. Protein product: CASSLNPSGAQET. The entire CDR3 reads CASSLNPSGAQETQYF.

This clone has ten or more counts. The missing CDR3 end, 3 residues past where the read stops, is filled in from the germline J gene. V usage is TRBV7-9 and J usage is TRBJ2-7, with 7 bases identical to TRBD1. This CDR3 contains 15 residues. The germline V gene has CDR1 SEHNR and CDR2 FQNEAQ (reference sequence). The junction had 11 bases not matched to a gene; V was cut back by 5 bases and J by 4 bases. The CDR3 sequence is CASSPGQAALYEQYF. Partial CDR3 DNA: TGTGCCAGCAGCCCCGGACAGGCGGCCCTATACGAG.

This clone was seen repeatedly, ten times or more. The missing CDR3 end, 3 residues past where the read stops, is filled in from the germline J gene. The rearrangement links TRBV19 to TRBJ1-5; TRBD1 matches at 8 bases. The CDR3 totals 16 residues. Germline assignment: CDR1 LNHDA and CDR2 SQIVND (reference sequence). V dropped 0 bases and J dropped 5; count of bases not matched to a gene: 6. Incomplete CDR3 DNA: TGTGCCAGTAGTATAGAAGGTACAGGGGGATATCAGCCC. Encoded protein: CASSIEGTGGYQP. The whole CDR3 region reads CASSIEGTGGYQPQHF.

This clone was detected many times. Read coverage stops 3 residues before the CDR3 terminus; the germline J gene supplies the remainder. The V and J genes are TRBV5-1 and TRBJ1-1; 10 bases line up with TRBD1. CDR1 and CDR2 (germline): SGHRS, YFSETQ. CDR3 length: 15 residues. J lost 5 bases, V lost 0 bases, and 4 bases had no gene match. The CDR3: CASSLGPGQGTEAFF. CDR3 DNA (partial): TGCGCCAGCAGCTTGGGCCCGGGACAGGGGACTGAA.

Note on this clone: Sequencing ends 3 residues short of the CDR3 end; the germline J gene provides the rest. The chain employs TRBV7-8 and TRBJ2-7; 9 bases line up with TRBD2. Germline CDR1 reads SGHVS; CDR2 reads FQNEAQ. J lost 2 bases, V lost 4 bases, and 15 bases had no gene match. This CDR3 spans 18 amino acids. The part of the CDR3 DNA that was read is TGTGCCAGCAGCTCTGGACTAGCGTTCCCCCCTTTAGCCTACGAG. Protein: CASSSGLAFPPLAYE. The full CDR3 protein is CASSSGLAFPPLAYEQYF.

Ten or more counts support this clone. The covered CDR3 bases are TGTGCCAGCAGCTTAGTACCCTCCGCAGGATCCACTGAA. As protein: CASSLVPSAGSTE. The whole CDR3 is CASSLVPSAGSTEAFF. The rearrangement links TRBV7-6 to TRBJ1-1; no firm D call. The DNA ends 3 residues before the CDR3 does, and the rest of the CDR3 is filled in from the germline J gene. Germline lookup yields CDR1 SGHVS and CDR2 FNYEAQ. V was trimmed by 1 base and J by 4 bases, leaving 16 bases between them. CDR3 size: 16 residues.